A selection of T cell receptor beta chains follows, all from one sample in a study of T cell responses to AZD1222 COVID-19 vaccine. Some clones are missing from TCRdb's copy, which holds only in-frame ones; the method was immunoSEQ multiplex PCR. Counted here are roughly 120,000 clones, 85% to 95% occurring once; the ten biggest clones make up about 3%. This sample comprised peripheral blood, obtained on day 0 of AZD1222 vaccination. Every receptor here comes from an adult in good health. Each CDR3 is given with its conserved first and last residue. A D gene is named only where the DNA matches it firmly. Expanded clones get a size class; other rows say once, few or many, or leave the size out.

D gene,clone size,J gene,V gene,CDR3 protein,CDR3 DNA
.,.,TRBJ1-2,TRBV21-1,CASSKGGAVGYTF,TGTGCCAGCAGCAAGGGGGGGGCAGTAGGCTACACCTTC
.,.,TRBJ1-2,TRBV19,CASTSSLYGYTF,TGTGCCAGTACCAGTTCCTTATATGGCTACACCTTC
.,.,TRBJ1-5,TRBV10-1,CASSHFSNQPQHF,TGCGCCAGCAGCCATTTCAGCAATCAGCCCCAGCATTTT
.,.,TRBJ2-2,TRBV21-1,CASSNWAANTGELFF,TGTGCCAGCAGCAATTGGGCAGCCAACACCGGGGAGCTGTTTTTT
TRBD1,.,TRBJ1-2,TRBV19,CASSNRGFNYGYTF,TGTGCCAGTAGTAACAGGGGCTTTAACTATGGCTACACCTTC
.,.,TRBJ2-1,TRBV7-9,CASSRSYNEQFF,TGTGCCAGCAGTCGCTCCTACAATGAGCAGTTCTTC
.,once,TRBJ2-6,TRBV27,CASSRSGANVLTF,TGTGCCAGCAGCCGCTCTGGGGCCAACGTCCTGACTTTC
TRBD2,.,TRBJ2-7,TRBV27,CASRRHRLAGGPFNYEQYF,TGTGCCAGCAGGCGACACAGACTAGCGGGAGGGCCGTTTAACTACGAGCAGTACTTC
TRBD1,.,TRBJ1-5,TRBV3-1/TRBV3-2,CASNTGGGQPQHF,TGTGCCAGCAACACAGGGGGCGGTCAGCCCCAGCATTTT
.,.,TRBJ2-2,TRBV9,CASSFTGAGTGELFF,TGTGCCAGCAGCTTCACCGGGGCGGGCACCGGGGAGCTGTTTTTT
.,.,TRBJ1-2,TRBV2,CASPGGRGYTF,TGTGCGTCCCCCGGGGGACGTGGCTACACCTTC
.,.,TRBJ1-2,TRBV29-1,CSVVRANYGYTF,TGCAGCGTTGTGCGTGCTAACTATGGCTACACCTTC
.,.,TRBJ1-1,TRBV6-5,CASSYSEGTLEAFF,TGTGCCAGCAGTTACTCGGAAGGGACCCTTGAAGCTTTCTTT
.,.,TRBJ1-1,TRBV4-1,CASSQAESYSAFF,TGCGCCAGCAGCCAAGCGGAAAGTTATTCTGCTTTCTTT
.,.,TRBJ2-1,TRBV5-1,CASGPRGGGFSSYNEQFF,TGCGCCAGTGGCCCCCGTGGAGGGGGCTTTAGCTCCTACAATGAGCAGTTCTTC
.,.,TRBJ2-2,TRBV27,CASSLLGGTGELFF,TGTGCCAGCAGTTTACTGGGGGGCACCGGGGAGCTGTTTTTT
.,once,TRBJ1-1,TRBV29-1,CSVEDGGNTEAFF,TGCAGCGTTGAAGATGGGGGGAACACTGAAGCTTTCTTT
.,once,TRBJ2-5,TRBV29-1,CSVDDSAYNF,TGCAGCGTGGATGACAGCGCCTACAACTTC
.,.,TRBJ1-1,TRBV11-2,CASSPGDRMNIEAFF,TGTGCCAGCAGCCCAGGGGACCGAATGAACATTGAAGCTTTCTTT
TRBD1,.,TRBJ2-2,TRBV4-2,CASSRGQGAGELFF,TGTGCCAGCAGCCGAGGACAGGGCGCCGGGGAGCTGTTTTTT
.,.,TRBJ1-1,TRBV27,CASSLRELNTEAFF,TGTGCCAGCAGTTTGAGGGAATTAAACACTGAAGCTTTCTTT
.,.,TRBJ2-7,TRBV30,CAWSVGDEQYF,TGTGCCTGGAGTGTAGGAGACGAGCAGTACTTC
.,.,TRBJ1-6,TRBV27,CASSLFLMSILHF,TGTGCCAGCAGTTTATTTTTGATGTCGATTCTCCACTTT
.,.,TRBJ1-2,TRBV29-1,CSVDRAGNGYTF,TGCAGCGTTGACAGGGCAGGAAACGGCTACACCTTC
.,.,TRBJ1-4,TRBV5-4,CASSLDRVNEKLFF,TGTGCCAGCAGCTTAGACAGAGTTAATGAAAAACTGTTTTTT
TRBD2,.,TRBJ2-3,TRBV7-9,CASSPVAGTDTQYF,TGTGCCAGCAGCCCCGTAGCGGGAACAGATACGCAGTATTTT
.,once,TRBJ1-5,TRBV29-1,CSAAPRVMNQPQHF,TGCAGCGCAGCACCCCGGGTCATGAATCAGCCCCAGCATTTT
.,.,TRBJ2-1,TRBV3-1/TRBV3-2,CASSQEPSHLYNEQFF,TGTGCCAGCAGCCAAGAGCCTAGCCACTTATACAATGAGCAGTTCTTC
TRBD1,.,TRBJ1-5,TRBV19,CATSLAGTEFNQPQHF,TGTGCCACCTCTTTGGCGGGGACAGAATTTAATCAGCCCCAGCATTTT